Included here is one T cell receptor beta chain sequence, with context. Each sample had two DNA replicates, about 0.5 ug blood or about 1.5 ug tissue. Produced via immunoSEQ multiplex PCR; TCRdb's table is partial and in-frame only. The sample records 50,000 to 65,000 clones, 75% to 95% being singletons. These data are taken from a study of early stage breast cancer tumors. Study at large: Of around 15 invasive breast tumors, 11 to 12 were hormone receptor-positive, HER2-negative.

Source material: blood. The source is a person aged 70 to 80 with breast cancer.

The CDR3 coding sequence is TGTGCCACCAGGGACAGTTTCTCTGGGGCCAACGTCCTGACTTTC. Its protein product is CATRDSFSGANVLTF. The rearrangement links TRBV19 to TRBJ2-6, with 7 bases identical to TRBD1. With 10 bases clipped from V and 0 bases from J, the junction kept 6 bases outside the gene matches. CDR3 length: 15 residues. Germline CDR1 LNHDA, CDR2 SQIVND (reference sequence).